Listed here are 11 T cell receptor beta chains from one sample, sequenced in a study of OX40 agonist ivuxolimab in advanced cancers. Preparation of the library involved the immunoSEQ multiplex PCR assay. TCRdb stores this immuneACCESS table with in-frame sequences only. Part of the clones is absent; in the studies checked, under half of the shortfall reflects unresolved V genes, and no reason is known for the rest. The sample records tens of thousands of clones, 88% of which are singletons. The ten largest account for 3.5% to 5% of the sample. The specimen was CD4+ or CD8+ T cells sorted from blood, collected in a trial of the OX40 agonist ivuxolimab. The receptors come from an adult with an advanced solid tumor such as melanoma, head and neck, liver or kidney cancer.

In its sample, this clone was seen a few times. The CDR3 DNA reads TGTGCCAGCAAGAGGGGGGGCCTCGGCTCCTACGAGCAGTACTTC. Translating gives CASKRGGLGSYEQYF. The chain is built from TRBV27 and TRBJ2-7; D is possibly TRBD2 (7 bases). Germline V gene sequence: CDR1 MNHEY, CDR2 SMNVEV (reference sequence). The CDR3 has 15 residues. With 7 bases removed from V and 0 bases from J, the gap between germline ends came to 16 bases.

The rearrangement links TRBV19 to TRBJ1-2, with D maybe TRBD1 (5 bases). Germline V lookup: CDR1 LNHDA, CDR2 SQIVND (reference sequence). The CDR3 totals 15 residues. The V and J ends lost 9 bases and 5 bases respectively, with 22 bases between them. The chain's CDR3 is CASQSGGRGHYGYTF. The DNA of the CDR3 is TGTGCCAGCCAGAGTGGTGGGCGGGGCCATTATGGCTACACCTTC.

Turning to this clone: Since no conserved phenylalanine or tryptophan closes the CDR3, a read error is the likely cause. The DNA is left out, because the CDR3 cannot be placed on it with certainty; the CDR3 is given as TCRdb lists it. The chain joins TRBV9 to TRBJ1-2. The germline V gene has CDR1 SGDLS and CDR2 YYNGEE. Termini included, the CDR3 measures 10 amino acids. CDR3 protein: CASSVSEPPL.

This rearrangement joins TRBV18 to TRBJ1-4; TRBD1 matches 7 bases. This CDR3 has 15 amino acids. Trimming cost V 6 bases and J 4 bases; bases outside gene matches: 8. Germline-derived CDR1 and CDR2 are KGHSH and LQKENI. The CDR3 nucleotides read TGTGCCAGCTCCCCGGACAGGATAAGTAATGAAAAACTGTTTTTT. It codes for CASSPDRISNEKLFF.

The CDR3 loop is CASSPTSGARDTQYF. The CDR3 DNA follows: TGTGCCAGCAGTCCGACTAGCGGTGCTCGGGATACGCAGTATTTT. The chain has TRBV28 and TRBJ2-3; 9 bases match TRBD2. Trimming cost V 5 bases and J 6 bases; bases outside gene matches: 9. The germline V gene has CDR1 MDHEN and CDR2 SYDVKM. This CDR3 has 15 amino acids.

This chain connects TRBV4-1 to TRBJ2-7; TRBD2 matches at 13 bases. The junction had 11 bases not matched to a gene; V was cut back by 2 bases and J by 4 bases. Germline V lookup: CDR1 MGHRA, CDR2 YSYEKL. This CDR3 has 18 residues. The CDR3 spells CASSQLPGLAGVLYEQYF. The CDR3 region has the DNA TGCGCCAGCAGCCAACTTCCCGGACTAGCGGGAGTTTTATACGAGCAGTACTTC.

The rearrangement uses TRBV5-8 and TRBJ2-7; 7 bases align to TRBD1. Germline CDR1 and CDR2: SGHTS and YDEGEE. V gave up 2 bases and J gave up 0 bases; unmatched junction bases: 5. The CDR3 consists of 15 residues. DNA of the CDR3: TGTGCCAGCAGCTTAGAGGGGGCCCGCTCCTACGAGCAGTACTTC. Translated: CASSLEGARSYEQYF. The full variable domain, completed using reference TRBV5-8 and TRBJ2-7, is EAGVTQSPTHLIKTRGQQATLRCSPISGHTSVYWYQQALGLGLQFLLWYDEGEERNRGNFPPRFSGRQFPNYSSELNVNALELEDSALYLCASSLEGARSYEQYFGPGTRLTVT.

This clone was detected once. The chain links TRBV29-1 to TRBJ1-6, with a possible D match to TRBD1 (6 bases). Trimming removed 4 bases from V and 8 bases from J, with 12 bases in between. Germline V lookup: CDR1 SQVTM, CDR2 ANQGSEA. The CDR3 is 13 residues long. The DNA for the CDR3 is TGCAGCGTTGGGACAGCTCTGGATTCACCCCTCCACTTT. It encodes CSVGTALDSPLHF.

This chain joins TRBV28 and TRBJ1-4, with D maybe TRBD1 (5 bases). The germline V gene has CDR1 MDHEN and CDR2 SYDVKM. The V end lost 2 bases, the J end lost 8 bases, and 15 bases lay between the germline ends. The CDR3 extends over 15 amino acids. The CDR3 protein is CASSLSQGLSEKLFF. CDR3 nucleotides: TGTGCCAGCAGTTTAAGCCAGGGACTTTCCGAAAAACTGTTTTTT.

This clone was seen only a few times. This chain uses TRBV9 with TRBJ1-2; D is undetermined. Germline CDR1 and CDR2: SGDLS and YYNGEE. Deletions cut 6 bases from V and 2 bases from J, with 14 bases between. The CDR3 covers 14 residues. For the CDR3, the DNA is TGTGCCAGCACTCCCACGGTCGAAAACTATGGCTACACCTTC. Translated: CASTPTVENYGYTF.

The chain employs TRBV9 and TRBJ2-2, with TRBD1 matching 11 bases. There are 17 residues in the CDR3. CDR1 is SGDLS and CDR2 is YYNGEE in the germline V gene. V was clipped by 0 bases and J by 5 bases; unmatched bases: 6. In nucleotides, the CDR3 is TGTGCCAGCAGCGTAGGACCCGGGACAGGGGGTACCGGGGAGCTGTTTTTT. Protein product: CASSVGPGTGGTGELFF.